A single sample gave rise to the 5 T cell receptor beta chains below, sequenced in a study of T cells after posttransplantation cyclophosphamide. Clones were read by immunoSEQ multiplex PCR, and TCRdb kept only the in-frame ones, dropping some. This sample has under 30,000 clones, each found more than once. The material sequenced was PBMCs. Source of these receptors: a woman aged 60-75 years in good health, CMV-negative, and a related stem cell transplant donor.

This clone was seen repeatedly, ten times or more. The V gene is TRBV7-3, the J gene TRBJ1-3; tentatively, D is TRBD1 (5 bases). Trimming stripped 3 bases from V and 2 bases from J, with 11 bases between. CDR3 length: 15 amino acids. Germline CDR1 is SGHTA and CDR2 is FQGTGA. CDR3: CASSFGQGPGNTIYF. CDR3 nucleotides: TGTGCCAGCAGCTTCGGGCAGGGCCCTGGAAACACCATATATTTT.

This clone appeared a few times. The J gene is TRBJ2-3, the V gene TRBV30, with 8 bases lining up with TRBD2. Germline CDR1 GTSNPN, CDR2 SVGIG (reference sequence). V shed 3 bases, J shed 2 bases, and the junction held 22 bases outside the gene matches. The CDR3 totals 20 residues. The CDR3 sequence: CAWSRRGTSGGGAPTDTQYF. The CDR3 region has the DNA TGTGCCTGGAGCCGGCGGGGAACTAGCGGAGGAGGGGCTCCCACAGATACGCAGTATTTT. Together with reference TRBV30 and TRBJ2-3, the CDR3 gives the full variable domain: SQTIHQWPATLVQPVGSPLSLECTVEGTSNPNLYWYRQAAGRGLQLLFYSVGIGQISSEVPQNLSASRPQDRQFILSSKKLLLSDSGFYLCAWSRRGTSGGGAPTDTQYFGPGTRLTVL.

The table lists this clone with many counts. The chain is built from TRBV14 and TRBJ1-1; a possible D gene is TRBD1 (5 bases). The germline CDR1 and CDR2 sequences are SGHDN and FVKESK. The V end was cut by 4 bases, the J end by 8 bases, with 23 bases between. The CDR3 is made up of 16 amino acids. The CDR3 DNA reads TGTGCCAGCAGCCCCCTAGGGAGGAAAAGGGAGGGGGAAGCTTTCTTT. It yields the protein CASSPLGRKREGEAFF.

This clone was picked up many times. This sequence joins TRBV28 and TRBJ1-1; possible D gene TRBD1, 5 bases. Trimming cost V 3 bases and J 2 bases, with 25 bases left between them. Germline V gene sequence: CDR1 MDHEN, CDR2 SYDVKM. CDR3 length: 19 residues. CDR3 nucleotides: TGTGCCAGCAGTTTGCCCGACAGTTCTTCACTCCCTCGAAACACTGAAGCTTTCTTT. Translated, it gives CASSLPDSSSLPRNTEAFF.

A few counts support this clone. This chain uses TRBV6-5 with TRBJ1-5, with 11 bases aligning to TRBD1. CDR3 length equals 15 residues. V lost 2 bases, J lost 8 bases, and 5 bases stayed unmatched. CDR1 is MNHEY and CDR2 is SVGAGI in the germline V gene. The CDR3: CASSYRTGGGEPQHF. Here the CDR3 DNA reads TGTGCCAGCAGTTACCGGACAGGGGGCGGTGAGCCCCAGCATTTT.